This T cell receptor beta chain was profiled in a study of cytomegalovirus exposure and HLA in healthy donors. Study-level findings and limits: Segments of the TCR beta V type were, in most cases, productive about 87% or about 30% of the time in an earlier analysis. It was reported that the classifier diagnosed cytomegalovirus status with high specificity and sensitivity in both the original and validation cohorts. Follow-up analysis later connected one missense variant in DCLRE1C with trimming of TCR beta V- and J-genes. Many donors shared some public TCRs, even though most TCR sequences were rare.

The CDR3 is 15 residues long. V lost 6 bases to trimming and J lost 3 bases; unmatched junction nucleotides: 10. Germline CDR1 and CDR2: GTSNPN and SVGIG (reference sequence). About this clone: Its antigen is undetermined.

Both 60 Vbeta primers and 13 Jbeta primers went into the PCR. The method was immunoSEQ multiplex PCR; TCRdb's version includes in-frame clones alone and lacks a portion of them. This sample has about 67,000 clones; approximately 67% occur once, and the top ten carry about 2%. This TCR was recovered from a woman under 40 in good health and CMV-seronegative. This chain links TRBV30 with TRBJ1-2, with 10 bases aligning to TRBD1. The specimen was PBMCs. As DNA, the CDR3 is TGTGCCTGCCTCAACCGGGACAGGGGCGACTATGGCTACACCTTC. Protein: CACLNRDRGDYGYTF. Combining the CDR3 with reference TRBV30 and TRBJ1-2 gives the whole variable domain SQTIHQWPATLVQPVGSPLSLECTVEGTSNPNLYWYRQAAGRGLQLLFYSVGIGQISSEVPQNLSASRPQDRQFILSSKKLLLSDSGFYLCACLNRDRGDYGYTFGSGTRLTVV.